This is a list of T cell receptor beta chains from one sample in a study of early T cells in non-severe SARS-CoV-2 infection. TCRdb ran MiXCR on the 5' RACE reads and lists one entry per CDR3 protein. Of roughly 50,000 distinct CDR3 sequences listed, about 7.8% were seen once; the top ten hold roughly 5%. The sample comprised whole blood. These receptors were obtained from an adult who was a healthcare worker with PCR-confirmed SARS-CoV-2 infection or an uninfected control (not recorded which). CDR3s include the opening cysteine and the closing phenylalanine or tryptophan. A D gene is named only where the DNA matches it firmly. Rows may omit the clone size; those that give it use once, few, many or a size class.

cdr3_aa	cdr3_nt	clone_size	d_call	v_call	j_call
CVSRITGGNEQYF	TGCGTCAGCCGTATCACAGGGGGCAACGAGCAGTACTTC	.	TRBD1	TRBV5-1	TRBJ2-7
CASSYKDTDTQYF	TGTGCCAGCAGTTACAAGGACACAGATACGCAGTATTTT	medium-sized	.	TRBV6-6	TRBJ2-3
CASSYDSSYEQYF	TGTGCCAGCAGTTACGACAGCAGCTACGAGCAGTACTTC	large	.	TRBV6-5	TRBJ2-7
CASSMTGSYEQYF	TGTGCCAGCAGCATGACAGGATCCTACGAGCAGTACTTC	few	.	TRBV7-9	TRBJ2-7
CASSHTLFSGTGELFF	TGTGCCAGCAGCCATACTCTCTTCTCCGGGACCGGGGAGCTGTTTTTT	many	.	TRBV14	TRBJ2-2
CASSQEPSNEQFF	TGTGCCAGCAGCCAAGAGCCGAGCAATGAGCAGTTCTTC	many	.	TRBV14	TRBJ2-1
CASSQGTLISYEQYF	TGTGCCAGCAGCCAAGGGACTCTTATCTCCTACGAGCAGTACTTC	many	.	TRBV3-1	TRBJ2-7
CATSRLAGGLDEQFF	TGTGCCACCAGTCGACTAGCGGGGGGGCTCGATGAGCAGTTCTTC	many	TRBD2	TRBV24-1	TRBJ2-1
CASSPSGDRQPQHF	TGTGCCAGCAGCCCTTCGGGGGATAGACAGCCCCAGCATTTT	.	.	TRBV12-3/TRBV12-4	TRBJ1-5
CASSLELAGADTQYF	TGCGCCAGCAGCTTGGAGCTAGCGGGGGCAGATACGCAGTATTTT	.	TRBD2	TRBV5-1	TRBJ2-3
CASSLAGSYEQYF	TGTGCCAGCAGCCTAGCGGGGTCCTACGAGCAGTACTTC	once	TRBD2	TRBV7-9	TRBJ2-7
CASNPRTGGNEQFF	TGTGCCAGCAACCCAAGGACAGGGGGCAATGAGCAGTTCTTC	.	TRBD1	TRBV12-3/TRBV12-4	TRBJ2-1
CASSQSGGRDYGYTF	TGCGCCAGCAGTCAATCGGGGGGCAGAGACTATGGCTACACCTTC	many	.	TRBV23-1	TRBJ1-2
CASSLGPPGYTF	TGTGCCAGCAGTTTGGGCCCCCCGGGCTACACCTTC	many	.	TRBV28	TRBJ1-2
CASSTRGINEQFF	TGTGCCAGCAGCACACGGGGGATCAATGAGCAGTTCTTC	many	.	TRBV2	TRBJ2-1
CASSPRELVYNEQFF	TGTGCCAGCAGTCCCCGGGAACTAGTCTATAATGAGCAGTTCTTC	many	.	TRBV27	TRBJ2-1
CASSSADRGSYTEAFF	TGTGCCAGCAGCTCCGCAGACAGGGGGAGCTACACTGAAGCTTTCTTT	many	TRBD1	TRBV7-9	TRBJ1-1
CASSPSGAGFAEAFF	TGTGCCAGCAGTCCCTCGGGCGCAGGGTTCGCTGAAGCTTTCTTT	many	.	TRBV28	TRBJ1-1
CASSQWTFYEQYF	TGTGCCAGCAGTCAATGGACATTCTACGAGCAGTACTTC	many	.	TRBV2	TRBJ2-7
CASSRITGTKGETQYF	TGTGCCAGCAGTCGAATTACCGGGACCAAGGGAGAGACCCAGTACTTC	many	.	TRBV11-2	TRBJ2-5
CASTLGSTDTQYF	TGTGCCAGCACCCTGGGAAGCACAGATACGCAGTATTTT	many	.	TRBV12-3/TRBV12-4	TRBJ2-3
CASTYSQGDNSPLHF	TGTGCCAGCACCTATAGCCAGGGAGACAATTCACCCCTCCACTTT	few	.	TRBV28	TRBJ1-6
CAWSFQGYEQYF	TGTGCCTGGAGTTTTCAGGGTTACGAGCAGTACTTC	few	.	TRBV30	TRBJ2-7
CASSQASSDRGVETQYF	TGTGCCAGCAGCCAAGCTTCCTCGGACAGGGGCGTAGAGACCCAGTACTTC	.	TRBD1	TRBV3-1	TRBJ2-5
CASRDQPSYNSPLHF	TGTGCCAGCAGAGACCAGCCCAGCTATAATTCACCCCTCCACTTT	.	.	TRBV6-1	TRBJ1-6
CASSLKRGLTEAFF	TGTGCCAGCAGCCTAAAGCGGGGGTTGACTGAAGCTTTCTTT	many	.	TRBV7-2	TRBJ1-1
CASSYEQYTEAFF	TGTGCCAGCAGTTATGAACAGTACACTGAAGCTTTCTTT	.	.	TRBV6-5	TRBJ1-1
CSVVWTGRTEAFF	TGCAGCGTTGTTTGGACAGGGAGGACTGAAGCTTTCTTT	many	TRBD1	TRBV29-1	TRBJ1-1
CASSFQGGYEQYF	TGTGCCAGCAGTTTTCAGGGGGGCTACGAGCAGTACTTC	many	.	TRBV12-3/TRBV12-4	TRBJ2-7
CASSEFGTAGDTQYF	TGCGCCAGCAGTGAGTTTGGTACGGCGGGAGATACGCAGTATTTT	many	.	TRBV10-1	TRBJ2-3
CASSQRGRTGELFF	TGTGCCAGCAGCCAACGAGGCAGGACCGGGGAGCTGTTTTTT	many	.	TRBV3-1	TRBJ2-2
CASSPRDRIYEQYF	TGTGCCAGCAGCCCCCGGGACAGAATATACGAGCAGTACTTC	many	TRBD1	TRBV5-4	TRBJ2-7
CASASNSGLQETQYF	TGTGCTAGTGCCTCGAATTCAGGGCTTCAAGAGACCCAGTACTTC	many	.	TRBV12-5	TRBJ2-5
CSARGPGQGGYTF	TGCAGTGCTAGAGGGCCGGGACAGGGTGGCTACACCTTC	many	TRBD1	TRBV20-1	TRBJ1-2
CSVEGTTEAFF	TGCAGCGTTGAGGGGACCACTGAAGCTTTCTTT	few	.	TRBV29-1	TRBJ1-1
CASRVTGAYEQYF	TGTGCCAGCAGAGTAACAGGGGCCTACGAGCAGTACTTC	.	TRBD1	TRBV6-2/TRBV6-3	TRBJ2-7
CSVGASRETQYF	TGCAGCGTTGGGGCAAGCCGGGAGACCCAGTACTTC	.	.	TRBV29-1	TRBJ2-5
CASSHGIYDSPLHF	TGTGCCAGCAGTCACGGGATCTACGATTCACCCCTCCACTTT	many	.	TRBV27	TRBJ1-6
CASSFKVDQPQHF	TGTGCCAGTAGTTTCAAGGTGGATCAGCCCCAGCATTTT	many	.	TRBV19	TRBJ1-5
CASSQDESSGVLTQYF	TGCGCCAGCAGCCAAGATGAGTCTAGCGGGGTTTTGACCCAGTACTTC	.	TRBD2	TRBV4-1	TRBJ2-5
CASSSFGGIDEQYF	TGTGCCAGCAGTTCCTTCGGGGGGATCGACGAGCAGTACTTC	few	TRBD2	TRBV6-2/TRBV6-3	TRBJ2-7
CASRPQGLYGYTF	TGTGCCAGCAGACCACAGGGCCTTTATGGCTACACCTTC	many	.	TRBV3-1	TRBJ1-2